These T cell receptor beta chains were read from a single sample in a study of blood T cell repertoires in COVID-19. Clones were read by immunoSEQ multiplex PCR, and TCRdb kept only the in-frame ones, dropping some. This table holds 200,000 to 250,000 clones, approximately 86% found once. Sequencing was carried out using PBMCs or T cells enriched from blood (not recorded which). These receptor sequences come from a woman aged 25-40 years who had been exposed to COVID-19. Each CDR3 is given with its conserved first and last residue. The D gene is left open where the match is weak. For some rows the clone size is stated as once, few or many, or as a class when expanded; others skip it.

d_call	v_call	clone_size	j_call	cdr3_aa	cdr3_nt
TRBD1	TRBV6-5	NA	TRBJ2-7	CASSFSGGLSYEQYF	TGTGCCAGCAGTTTCTCAGGGGGCTTGTCCTACGAGCAGTACTTC
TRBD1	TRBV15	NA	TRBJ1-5	CATSRPDREDQPQHF	TGTGCCACCAGCAGACCGGACAGGGAGGATCAGCCCCAGCATTTT
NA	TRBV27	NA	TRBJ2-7	CASTPQAFTSYEQYF	TGTGCCAGCACCCCTCAGGCTTTCACCTCCTACGAGCAGTACTTC
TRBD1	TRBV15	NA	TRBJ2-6	CATSARQGFLSGANVLTF	TGTGCCACCAGCGCCAGACAGGGGTTCCTTTCTGGGGCCAACGTCCTGACTTTC
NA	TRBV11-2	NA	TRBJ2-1	CASSLRVGGNEQFF	TGTGCCAGCAGCTTACGGGTAGGGGGCAATGAGCAGTTCTTC
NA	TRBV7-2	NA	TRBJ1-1	CASRTEGVLNTEAFF	TGTGCCAGCAGAACAGAGGGGGTGCTGAACACTGAAGCTTTCTTT
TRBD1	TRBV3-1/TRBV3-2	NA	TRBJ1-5	CASSQGGQVPFPQHF	TGTGCCAGCAGCCAAGGCGGACAGGTTCCATTCCCCCAGCATTTT
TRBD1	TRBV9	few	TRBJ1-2	CASSVGQGYGYTF	TGTGCCAGCAGCGTAGGACAGGGCTATGGCTACACCTTC
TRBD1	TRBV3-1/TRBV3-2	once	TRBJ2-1	CASSQGGQSYNEQFF	TGTGCCAGCAGCCAAGGGGGACAGTCCTACAATGAGCAGTTCTTC
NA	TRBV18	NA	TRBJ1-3	CASSPRGTGSSGNTIYF	TGTGCCAGCTCACCCCGGGGGACCGGGTCCTCTGGAAACACCATATATTTT
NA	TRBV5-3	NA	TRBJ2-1	CARSLDRTTDNEQFF	TGTGCCAGAAGCTTAGACAGGACGACCGACAATGAGCAGTTCTTC
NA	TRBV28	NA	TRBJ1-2	CASSPPPTVYGYTF	TGTGCCAGCAGTCCCCCTCCGACAGTCTATGGCTACACCTTC
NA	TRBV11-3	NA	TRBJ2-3	CASSFAQIPGTSTDTQYF	TGTGCCAGCAGCTTTGCTCAGATCCCCGGGACTAGCACAGATACGCAGTATTTT
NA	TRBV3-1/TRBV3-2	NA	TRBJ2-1	CASSLHYEQFF	TGTGCCAGCAGCCTACACTACGAGCAGTTCTTC
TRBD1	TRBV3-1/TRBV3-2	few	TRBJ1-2	CASSQGQGDYGYTF	TGTGCCAGCAGCCAAGGACAGGGGGACTATGGCTACACCTTC
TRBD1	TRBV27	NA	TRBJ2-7	CASSWGRGQGYEQYF	TGTGCCAGCAGTTGGGGACGCGGACAGGGTTACGAGCAGTACTTC
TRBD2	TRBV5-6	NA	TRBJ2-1	CASSLWSQRGAINNEQFF	TGTGCCAGCAGCCTTTGGAGCCAGCGGGGAGCCATAAACAATGAGCAGTTCTTC
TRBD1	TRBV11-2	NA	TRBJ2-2	CASIQRGLSPNTGELFF	TGTGCCAGCATCCAAAGGGGGCTCTCGCCGAACACCGGGGAGCTGTTTTTT
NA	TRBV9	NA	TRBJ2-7	CASSVGGESSYEQYF	TGTGCCAGCAGCGTAGGGGGGGAAAGTTCCTACGAGCAGTACTTC
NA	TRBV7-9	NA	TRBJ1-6	CASSFRDSPLHF	TGTGCCAGCAGCTTTCGGGATTCACCCCTCCACTTT
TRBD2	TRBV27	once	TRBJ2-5	CASSPISGVPETQYF	TGTGCCAGCAGTCCCATTAGCGGGGTCCCAGAGACCCAGTACTTC
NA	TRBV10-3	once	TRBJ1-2	CGGVEYGYTF	TGTGGGGGCGTTGAGTATGGCTACACCTTC
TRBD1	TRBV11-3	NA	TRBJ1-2	CASSSGQDYGYTF	TGTGCCAGCAGCTCAGGACAGGACTATGGCTACACCTTC
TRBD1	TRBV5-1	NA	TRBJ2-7	CASSGGQGVDSYEQYF	TGCGCCAGCAGCGGGGGACAGGGAGTGGACTCCTACGAGCAGTACTTC
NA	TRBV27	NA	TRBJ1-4	CASSLSPIYIELFF	TGTGCCAGCAGTTTATCGCCCATATATATAGAACTGTTTTTT
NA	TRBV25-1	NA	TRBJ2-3	CASSEYTGVTDTQYF	TGTGCCAGCAGTGAATACACAGGAGTCACAGATACGCAGTATTTT
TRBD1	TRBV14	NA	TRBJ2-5	CASSQAGQVLYF	TGTGCCAGCAGCCAAGCGGGACAGGTGTTGTACTTC
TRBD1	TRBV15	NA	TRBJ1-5	CATSYRQGGNQPQHF	TGTGCCACCAGCTACCGACAGGGAGGTAATCAGCCCCAGCATTTT
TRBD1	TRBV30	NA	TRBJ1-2	CAWEQGGGGYTF	TGTGCCTGGGAACAGGGGGGGGGTGGCTACACCTTC
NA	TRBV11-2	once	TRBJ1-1	CASSLAGANTEAFF	TGTGCCAGCAGCTTGGCAGGCGCGAACACTGAAGCTTTCTTT
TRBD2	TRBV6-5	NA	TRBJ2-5	CASRGGAATYF	TGTGCCAGCAGGGGAGGGGCAGCGACGTACTTC
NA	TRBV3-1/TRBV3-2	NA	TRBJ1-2	CASSPSAGAEGYTF	TGTGCCAGCAGCCCCTCGGCGGGCGCGGAGGGCTACACCTTC
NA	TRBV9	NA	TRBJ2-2	CASSVALRQVDTGELFF	TGTGCCAGCAGCGTAGCTCTGAGACAGGTCGATACCGGGGAGCTGTTTTTT
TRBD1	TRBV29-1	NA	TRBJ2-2	CSGETGAGELFF	TGCAGCGGCGAGACAGGGGCCGGGGAGCTGTTTTTT
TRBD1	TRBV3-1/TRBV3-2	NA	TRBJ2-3	CASSLRGLERDTQYF	TGTGCCAGCAGCCTCAGGGGGCTGGAACGAGATACGCAGTATTTT
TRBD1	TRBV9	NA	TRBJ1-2	CASSPHLSPETGGHTF	TGTGCCAGCAGCCCCCACCTCAGCCCCGAAACAGGGGGACACACCTTC
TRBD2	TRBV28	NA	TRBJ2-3	CASSPRTSGPGDTQYF	TGTGCCAGCAGTCCCCGGACTAGCGGGCCGGGCGATACGCAGTATTTT
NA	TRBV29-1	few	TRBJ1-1	CSVEDLLNTEAFF	TGCAGCGTTGAAGATCTCTTGAACACTGAAGCTTTCTTT
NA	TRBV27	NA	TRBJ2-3	CASRSGGTDTQYF	TGTGCCAGCCGGTCAGGGGGCACAGATACGCAGTATTTT
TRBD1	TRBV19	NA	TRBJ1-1	CASRNHQGAMNTEAFF	TGTGCCAGTAGGAATCATCAGGGGGCTATGAACACTGAAGCTTTCTTT
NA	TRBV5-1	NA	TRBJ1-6	CASSSPGLRRNSPLHF	TGCGCCAGCAGCTCCCCGGGACTTAGAAGGAATTCACCCCTCCACTTT
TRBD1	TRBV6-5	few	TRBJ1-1	CASSQTGGDTEAFF	TGTGCCAGCAGTCAGACAGGGGGTGATACTGAAGCTTTCTTT
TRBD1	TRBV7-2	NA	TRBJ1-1	CASRGIGTVEAFF	TGTGCCAGCAGGGGGATAGGGACAGTTGAAGCTTTCTTT
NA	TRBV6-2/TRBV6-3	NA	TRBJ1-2	CASSDDSPYGYTF	TGTGCCAGCAGTGACGACAGTCCCTATGGCTACACCTTC
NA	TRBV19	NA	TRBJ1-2	CATEAANYGYTF	TGTGCCACGGAGGCAGCTAACTATGGCTACACCTTC
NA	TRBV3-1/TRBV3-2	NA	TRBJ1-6	CASSQVLASGGNNSPLHF	TGTGCCAGCAGCCAAGTTCTGGCGAGCGGGGGTAATAATTCACCCCTCCACTTT
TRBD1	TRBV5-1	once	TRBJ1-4	CASSAGGLTNEKLFF	TGCGCCAGCAGCGCAGGGGGCTTGACTAATGAAAAACTGTTTTTT
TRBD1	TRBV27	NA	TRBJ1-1	CASSVTGQVYTEAFF	TGTGCCAGCAGCGTAACGGGACAGGTATACACTGAAGCTTTCTTT
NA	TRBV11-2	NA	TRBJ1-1	CASSLHEVLEAFF	TGTGCCAGCAGCCTCCACGAGGTGCTTGAAGCTTTCTTT
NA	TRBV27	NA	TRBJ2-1	CASSLGGDRSYNEQFF	TGTGCCAGCAGTTTAGGAGGGGACCGCTCCTACAATGAGCAGTTCTTC
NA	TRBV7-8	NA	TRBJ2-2	CASSFVGPGNTGELFF	TGTGCCAGCAGCTTCGTAGGTCCAGGGAACACCGGGGAGCTGTTTTTT
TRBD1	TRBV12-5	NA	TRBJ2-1	CASGSGQALGEQFF	TGTGCTAGTGGTTCCGGACAGGCCCTCGGGGAGCAGTTCTTC